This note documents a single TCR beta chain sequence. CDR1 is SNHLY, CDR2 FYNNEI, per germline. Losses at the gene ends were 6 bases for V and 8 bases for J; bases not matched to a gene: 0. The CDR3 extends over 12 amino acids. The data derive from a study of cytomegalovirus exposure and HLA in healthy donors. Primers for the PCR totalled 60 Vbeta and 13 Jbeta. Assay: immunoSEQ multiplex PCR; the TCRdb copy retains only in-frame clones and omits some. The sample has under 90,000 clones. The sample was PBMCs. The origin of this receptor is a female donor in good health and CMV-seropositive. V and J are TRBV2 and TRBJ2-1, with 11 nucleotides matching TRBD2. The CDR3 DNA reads TGTGCCAGCAGACTAGCGGGAGATGAGCAGTTCTTC. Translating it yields CASRLAGDEQFF.